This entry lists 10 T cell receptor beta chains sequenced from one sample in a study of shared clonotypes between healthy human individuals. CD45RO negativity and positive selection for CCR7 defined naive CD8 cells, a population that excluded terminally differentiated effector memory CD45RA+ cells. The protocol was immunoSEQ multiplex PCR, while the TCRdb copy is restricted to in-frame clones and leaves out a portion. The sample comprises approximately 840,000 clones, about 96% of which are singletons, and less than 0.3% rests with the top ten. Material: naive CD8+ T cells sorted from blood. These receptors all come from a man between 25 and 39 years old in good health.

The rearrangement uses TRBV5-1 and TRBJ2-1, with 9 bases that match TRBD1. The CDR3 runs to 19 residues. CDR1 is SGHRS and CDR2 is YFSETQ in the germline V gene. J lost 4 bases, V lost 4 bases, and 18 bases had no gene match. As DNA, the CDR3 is TGCGCCAGCAGCCCTACAGGGGGCTGGACGCACGGGGCTTACAATGAGCAGTTCTTC. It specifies CASSPTGGWTHGAYNEQFF.

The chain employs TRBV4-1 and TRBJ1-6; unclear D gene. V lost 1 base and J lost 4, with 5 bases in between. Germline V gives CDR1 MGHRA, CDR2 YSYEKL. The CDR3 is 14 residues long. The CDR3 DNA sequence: TGCGCCAGCAGCCAAGGGTCATATAATTCACCCCTCCACTTT. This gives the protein CASSQGSYNSPLHF.

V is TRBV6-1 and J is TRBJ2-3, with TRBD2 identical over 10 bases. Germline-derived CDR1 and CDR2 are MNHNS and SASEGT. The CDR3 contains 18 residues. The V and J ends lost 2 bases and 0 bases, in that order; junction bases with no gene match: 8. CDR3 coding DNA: TGTGCCAGCAGTGAAAAGCGGGAGGGTCGACGAAGCACAGATACGCAGTATTTT. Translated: CASSEKREGRRSTDTQYF.

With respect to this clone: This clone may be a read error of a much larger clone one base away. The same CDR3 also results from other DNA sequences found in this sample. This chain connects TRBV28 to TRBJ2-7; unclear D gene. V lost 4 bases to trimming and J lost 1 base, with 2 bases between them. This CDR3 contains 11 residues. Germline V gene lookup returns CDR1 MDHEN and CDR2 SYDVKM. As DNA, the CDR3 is TGTGCCAGCAGTTCGTCCTACGAGCAGTACTTC. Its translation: CASSSSYEQYF.

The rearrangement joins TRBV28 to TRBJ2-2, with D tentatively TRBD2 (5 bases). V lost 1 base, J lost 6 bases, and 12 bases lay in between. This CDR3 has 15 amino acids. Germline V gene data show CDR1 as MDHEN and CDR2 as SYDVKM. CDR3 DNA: TGTGCCAGCAGTTTATCCGGGGTAGGATCCGGGGAGCTGTTTTTT. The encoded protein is CASSLSGVGSGELFF. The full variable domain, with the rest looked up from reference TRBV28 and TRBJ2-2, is DVKVTQSSRYLVKRTGEKVFLECVQDMDHENMFWYRQDPGLGLRLIYFSYDVKMKEKGDIPEGYSVSREKKERFSLILESASTNQTSMYLCASSLSGVGSGELFFGEGSRLTVL.

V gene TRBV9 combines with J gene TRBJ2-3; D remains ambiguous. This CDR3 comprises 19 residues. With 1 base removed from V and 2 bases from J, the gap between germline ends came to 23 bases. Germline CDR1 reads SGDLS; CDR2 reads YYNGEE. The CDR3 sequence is CASSVSLPEIGRFTDTQYF. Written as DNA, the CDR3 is TGTGCCAGCAGCGTAAGCCTTCCCGAGATTGGGCGCTTCACAGATACGCAGTATTTT.

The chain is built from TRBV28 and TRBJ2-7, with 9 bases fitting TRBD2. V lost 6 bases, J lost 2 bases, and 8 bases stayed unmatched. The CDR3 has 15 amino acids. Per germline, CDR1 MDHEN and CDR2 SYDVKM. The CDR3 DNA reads TGTGCCAGCAGCACAGGTCTAGCGGGAACCTACGAGCAGTACTTC. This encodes CASSTGLAGTYEQYF.

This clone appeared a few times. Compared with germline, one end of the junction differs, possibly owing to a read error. CDR3 residues: CASSLRRSSGGNTGELFF. The DNA of the CDR3 is TGTGCTAGCAGCTTAAGGAGGTCTAGCGGGGGGAACACCGGGGAGCTGTTTTTT. The V call is TRBV7-7, the J call TRBJ2-2; TRBD2 agrees at 10 bases. CDR3 size: 18 residues. CDR1 is SSHAT and CDR2 is FNYEAQ in the germline V gene (reference sequence).

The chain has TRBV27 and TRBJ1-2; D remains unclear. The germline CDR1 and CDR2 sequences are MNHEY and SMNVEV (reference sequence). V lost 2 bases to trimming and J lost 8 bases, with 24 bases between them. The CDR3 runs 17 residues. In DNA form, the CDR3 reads TGTGCCAGCAGTTTAGGAGGACGACCGATAAGGGTGGACGGCTACACCTTC. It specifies CASSLGGRPIRVDGYTF.

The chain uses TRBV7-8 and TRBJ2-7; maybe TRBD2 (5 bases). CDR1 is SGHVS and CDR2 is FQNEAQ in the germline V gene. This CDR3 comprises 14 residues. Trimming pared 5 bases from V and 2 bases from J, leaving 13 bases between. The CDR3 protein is CASSPQTGAYEQYF. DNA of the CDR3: TGTGCCAGCAGCCCCCAAACCGGGGCCTACGAGCAGTACTTC.